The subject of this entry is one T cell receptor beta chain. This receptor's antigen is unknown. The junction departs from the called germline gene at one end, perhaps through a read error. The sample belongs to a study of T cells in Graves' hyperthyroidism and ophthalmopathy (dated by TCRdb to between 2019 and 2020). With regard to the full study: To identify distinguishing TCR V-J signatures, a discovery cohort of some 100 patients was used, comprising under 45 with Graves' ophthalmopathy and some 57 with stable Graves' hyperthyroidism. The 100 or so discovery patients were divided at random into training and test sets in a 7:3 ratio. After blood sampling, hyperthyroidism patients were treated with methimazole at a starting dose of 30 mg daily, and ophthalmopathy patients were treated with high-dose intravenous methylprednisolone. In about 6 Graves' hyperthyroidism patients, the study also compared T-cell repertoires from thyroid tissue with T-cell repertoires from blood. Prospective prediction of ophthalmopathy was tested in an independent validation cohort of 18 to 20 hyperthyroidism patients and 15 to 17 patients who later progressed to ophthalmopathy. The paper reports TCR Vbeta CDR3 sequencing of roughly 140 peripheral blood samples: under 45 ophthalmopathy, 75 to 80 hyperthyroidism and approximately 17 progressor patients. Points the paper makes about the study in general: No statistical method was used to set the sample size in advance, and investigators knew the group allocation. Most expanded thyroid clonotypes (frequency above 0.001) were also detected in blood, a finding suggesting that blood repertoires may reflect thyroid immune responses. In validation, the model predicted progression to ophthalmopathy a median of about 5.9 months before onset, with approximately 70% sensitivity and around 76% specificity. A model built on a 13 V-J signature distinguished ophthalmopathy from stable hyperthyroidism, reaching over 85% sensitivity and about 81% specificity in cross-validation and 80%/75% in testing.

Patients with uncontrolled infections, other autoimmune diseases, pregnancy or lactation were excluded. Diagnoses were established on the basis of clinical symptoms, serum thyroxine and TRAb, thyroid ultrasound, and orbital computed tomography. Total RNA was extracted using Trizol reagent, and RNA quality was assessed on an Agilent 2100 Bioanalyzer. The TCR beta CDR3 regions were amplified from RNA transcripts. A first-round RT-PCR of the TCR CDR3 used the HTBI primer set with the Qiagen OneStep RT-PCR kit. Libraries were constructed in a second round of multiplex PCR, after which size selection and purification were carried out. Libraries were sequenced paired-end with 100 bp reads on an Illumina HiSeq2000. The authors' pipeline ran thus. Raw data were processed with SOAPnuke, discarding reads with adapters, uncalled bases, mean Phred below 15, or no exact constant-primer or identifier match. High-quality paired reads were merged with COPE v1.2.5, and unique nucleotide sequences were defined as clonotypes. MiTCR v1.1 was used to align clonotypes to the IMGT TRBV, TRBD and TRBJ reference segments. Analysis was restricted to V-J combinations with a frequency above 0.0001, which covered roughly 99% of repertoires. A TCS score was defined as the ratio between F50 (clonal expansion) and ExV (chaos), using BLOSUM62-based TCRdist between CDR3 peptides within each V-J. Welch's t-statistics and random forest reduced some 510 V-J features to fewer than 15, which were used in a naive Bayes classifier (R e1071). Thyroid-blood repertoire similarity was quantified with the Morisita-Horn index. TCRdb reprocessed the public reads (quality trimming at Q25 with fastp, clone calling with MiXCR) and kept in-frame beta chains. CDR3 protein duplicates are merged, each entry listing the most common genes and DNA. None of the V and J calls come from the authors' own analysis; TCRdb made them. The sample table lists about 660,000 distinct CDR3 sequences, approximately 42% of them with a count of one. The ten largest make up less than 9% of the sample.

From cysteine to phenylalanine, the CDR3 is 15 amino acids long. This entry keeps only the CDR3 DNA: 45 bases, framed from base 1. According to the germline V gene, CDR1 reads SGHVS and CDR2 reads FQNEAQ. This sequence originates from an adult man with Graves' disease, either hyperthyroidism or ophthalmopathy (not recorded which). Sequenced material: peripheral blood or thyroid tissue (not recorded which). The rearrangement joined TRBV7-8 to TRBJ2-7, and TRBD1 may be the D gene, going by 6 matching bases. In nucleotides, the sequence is TGCGCCAGCAGCCATGTTGAGGGGGTATCCTACGAGCAGTACTTC. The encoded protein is CASSHVEGVSYEQYF.